A single sample is the source of the 30 T cell receptor beta chains below, sequenced in a study of tumor-infiltrating lymphocytes in primary liver carcinoma. Starting material for RNA and DNA co-extraction consisted of roughly 17-31 mg of unsorted bulk tissue. Production of TCR beta cDNA used about 500 ng total RNA together with a constant-region primer. What produced the TCR beta libraries was three nested multiplex PCR rounds using slightly modified ARM-PCR. Both of the initial two PCR rounds ran for about 11 cycles and employed TRBV1-TRBV30 forward primers alongside a C-beta reverse primer. Using its own MiXCR run on the multiplex PCR reads, TCRdb lists one record per CDR3 protein. The repertoire holds about 100,000 distinct CDR3 sequences, with about two thirds as singletons. The sequencing sample was made of liver tumor tissue from sampling region 2. The subset denotes: tumor region T2, inferior pole. The receptor source for this set is a woman in her sixties or seventies with primary liver carcinoma and hepatitis B virus infection.

This clonotype was detected only once. It is unclear where the CDR3 begins or ends on the DNA, so no DNA is shown, and the CDR3 is as TCRdb lists it. V usage is TRBV29-1 and J usage is TRBJ2-6; TRBD1 was called by the table and not checked on the DNA. The germline V gene encodes CDR1 SQVTM and CDR2 ANQGSEA. The CDR3 length equals 15 residues, ends included. The CDR3 loop reads CSVVGEGTGANVLAF.

Comments on this clonotype: One end of the junction varies from germline; a read error may be responsible. This rearrangement joins TRBV5-1 to TRBJ2-1; TRBD1 might be the D (6 bases). The CDR3 extends over 15 amino acids. CDR1 is SGHRS and CDR2 is YFSETQ in the germline V gene. The CDR3 reads CASGITDRPYNEQFF. CDR3 DNA: TGCGCCAGCGGCATCACTGACAGGCCCTATAATGAGCAGTTCTTC.

With regard to this clonotype: The CDR3 does not close with the conserved phenylalanine or tryptophan, likely indicating a read error. The J gene is TRBJ1-1, the V gene TRBV29-1; 7 bases line up with TRBD1. The V gene end was trimmed by 6 bases and the J gene end by 6 bases; junction bases not matched to a gene: 10. Germline values: CDR1 SQVTM, CDR2 ANQGSEA. The CDR3 runs to 13 residues. The CDR3 reads CSVYIGGSAEAFL. The CDR3 DNA reads as TGCAGCGTCTACATAGGGGGCTCCGCTGAAGCTTTCTTA.

This clonotype was counted a few times. The chain employs TRBV2 and TRBJ2-1, with 7 nucleotides matching TRBD2. After removal of 5 bases from V and 6 bases from J, the junction contained 7 bases not matched to a gene. Germline V gene data show CDR1 as SNHLY and CDR2 as FYNNEI. This CDR3 has 14 amino acids. In nucleotides, the CDR3 is TGTGCCAGCAGTCTGAGCGGGAACCGCAATGAGCAGTTCTTC. Its protein is CASSLSGNRNEQFF.

On this clonotype itself: The junction shows a germline mismatch at one end, possibly a read error. The genes are TRBV5-6 and TRBJ1-2; D is uncertain. CDR3 length: 13 residues. Germline lookup yields CDR1 SGHDT and CDR2 YYEEEE. This CDR3 is CASSFQDIGGYTF. In DNA form, the CDR3 reads TGTGCCAGCAGCTTCCAGGATATTGGTGGCTACACATTC.

This rearrangement joins TRBV7-6 to TRBJ2-3; D may be TRBD2 (6 bases). Germline V gives CDR1 SGHVS, CDR2 FNYEAQ. The CDR3 has 13 amino acids. Trimming removed 5 bases from V and 6 bases from J, with 12 bases in between. CDR3 loop: CASSHPRGDTQYF. In DNA, the CDR3 is TGTGCCAGCAGCCATCCTCGGGGGGATACGCAGTATTTT.

V usage is TRBV11-2 and J usage is TRBJ2-1; TRBD2 aligns across 14 bases. V lost 5 bases, J lost 9 bases, and 12 bases stayed unmatched. The germline V gene has CDR1 SGHAT and CDR2 FQNNGV. This CDR3 contains 17 residues. DNA for the CDR3: TGTGCCAGCAGCAGGAGACTAGCGGGAGGGTCGGGGTGTGAGCAGTTCTTC. It encodes CASSRRLAGGSGCEQFF.

At least ten counts were recorded for this clonotype. The chain couples TRBV12-3 or TRBV12-4 to TRBJ2-3; no reliable D call. The CDR3 contains 12 residues. Trimming removed 6 bases from V and 7 bases from J, with 11 bases in between. The CDR3 protein is CASSLRPYTQYF. In nucleotides, the CDR3 is TGTGCCAGCAGCCTCCGGCCGTATACGCAGTATTTT.

The chain carries TRBV5-1 and TRBJ2-3; TRBD2 aligns across 8 bases. This CDR3 spans 18 amino acids. J gave up 6 bases and V 1 base, and 16 bases lay outside the gene matches. The germline V gene has CDR1 SGHRS and CDR2 YFSETQ. The CDR3 is CASSLWGLVGVTVDTQYF. The CDR3 DNA reads as TGCGCCAGCAGCTTGTGGGGACTAGTGGGAGTAACGGTGGATACGCAGTATTTT.

This clonotype occurred many times. The chain uses TRBV10-2 and TRBJ2-1; 7 bases agree with TRBD1. The J segment lost 7 bases and the V segment lost 4 bases, leaving 7 bases of the junction unmatched. CDR1 and CDR2 (germline): WSHSY, SAAADI. The CDR3 is 14 amino acids. The DNA of the CDR3 is TGCGCCAGCAGTGGTTCAGGGGGTGAGAATGAGCAGTTCTTC. It yields the protein CASSGSGGENEQFF.

The chain joins TRBV4-2 to TRBJ2-3, with 8 bases matching TRBD2. CDR3 size: 14 residues. Per germline, CDR1 LGHNA and CDR2 YNFKEQ. This chain's CDR3 is CDSSQAGVVDTQYF. The DNA for the CDR3 is TGTGATAGCAGCCAAGCGGGAGTCGTGGATACGCAGTATTTT.

As concerns this clonotype: At one boundary the junction diverges from the germline segment, which might be a read error. In nucleotides, the CDR3 is TGTGCCAACAGCTTAGGACATGACACTGAAACTTTCTTT. Amino acid sequence: CANSLGHDTETFF. The V call is TRBV7-8, the J call TRBJ1-1, with D maybe TRBD1 (5 bases). The germline V gene encodes CDR1 SGHVS and CDR2 FQNEAQ. This CDR3 comprises 13 residues.

Turning to this clonotype: Relative to the germline gene, one junction end is altered; a read error may explain this. The chain has TRBV5-8 and TRBJ1-2, with 7 positions matching TRBD1. From germline, CDR1 is SGHTS and CDR2 YDEGEE. CDR3 length: 13 amino acids. The DNA for the CDR3 is TGCGCCAGCAGCCCAGGGGGGGAAAATGGCTACACCTTC. It codes for CASSPGGENGYTF.

V and J are TRBV11-2 and TRBJ2-1, with 14 nucleotides matching TRBD2. CDR1 and CDR2 (germline): SGHAT, FQNNGV. The V segment lost 5 bases and the J segment 12 bases; nucleotides outside the gene matches: 15. The CDR3 length is 17 residues. The CDR3 region has the DNA TGTGCCAGCAGCAGGAGACTAGCGGGAGGGCCTGTGGATGGGCAGTTCTTC. As protein: CASSRRLAGGPVDGQFF.

Note on this clonotype: The conserved final phenylalanine or tryptophan is absent from the CDR3, which likely points to a read error. The chain recombines TRBV11-3 with TRBJ2-7; 12 nucleotides align to TRBD1. CDR3 length: 15 residues. Per the germline V gene, CDR1 is SGHNT and CDR2 is YENEEA. CDR3 region: CASSSGTGGNYEQYL. CDR3 nucleotides: TGTGCCAGCAGCTCCGGGACAGGGGGCAACTACGAACAGTACTTA.

This clonotype was counted many times. V is TRBV29-1 and J is TRBJ2-5; D gene unclear. V lost 8 bases to trimming and J lost 0 bases, with 10 bases between them. Germline lookup yields CDR1 SQVTM and CDR2 ANQGSEA. The CDR3 contains 12 residues. This chain's CDR3 is CSTSVYQETQYF. As DNA, the CDR3 is TGCAGCACCTCAGTGTACCAAGAGACCCAGTACTTC.

This clonotype was observed a few times. A read error may produce the germline difference seen at one junction end. The genes are TRBV11-2 and TRBJ2-5, with 8 bases that match TRBD2. Germline lookup yields CDR1 SGHAT and CDR2 FQNNGV. The CDR3 loop spans 13 amino acids. CDR3 in DNA: TGTCCCAGCAGCTTGCGGGGGGCCGAGACCCAGTACTTC. This sequence encodes CPSSLRGAETQYF. The full variable domain, rest sourced from reference TRBV11-2 and TRBJ2-5, is EAGVAQSPRYKIIEKRQSVAFWCNPISGHATLYWYQQILGQGPKLLIQFQNNGVVDDSQLPKDRFSAERLKGVDSTLKIQPAKLEDSAVYLCPSSLRGAETQYFGPGTRLLVL.

About this clonotype itself: A much larger clone differs by one base, so this may be a read error. The chain employs TRBV5-4 and TRBJ2-7; TRBD1 matches at 7 bases. CDR3 length: 14 residues. CDR1 and CDR2 (germline): SGHNT, YYREEE (reference sequence). The CDR3 nucleotides read TGTGCCATCAGCTCCGGGACAGATCCCTACGAGCAGTACTTC. It yields the protein CAISSGTDPYEQYF.

A word on this clonotype: No conserved phenylalanine or tryptophan is present at the end of the CDR3, so a read error is the likely explanation. The chain couples TRBV29-1 to TRBJ2-7; D is possibly TRBD2 (5 bases). The length of the CDR3 is 12 residues. Germline V gene lookup returns CDR1 SQVTM and CDR2 ANQGSEA. The CDR3 reads CSVEEKGREQYL. CDR3 coding DNA: TGTAGCGTTGAAGAGAAAGGCCGCGAGCAGTACTTA.

This clonotype appeared a single time. The final CDR3 position lacks the conserved phenylalanine or tryptophan, pointing to a likely read error. J is TRBJ2-3 and V is TRBV12-3 or TRBV12-4, with D tentatively TRBD1 (6 bases). Trimming cost V 10 bases and J 2 bases, with 19 bases left between them. This CDR3 spans 15 amino acids. CDR3 amino acids: CAIQNGTYLTDTQYL. The CDR3 bases are TGTGCCATCCAGAATGGGACATATCTCACAGATACGCAGTATTTG.

Only a few counts were recorded for this clonotype. A much larger clone lies one base from this, so it may be a read error. Here the CDR3 DNA reads TGTGCCAGCAGCCTGGACGGACACGGACTATATGGCTACACCTTC. Amino acids: CASSLDGHGLYGYTF. The chain has TRBV12-3 or TRBV12-4 and TRBJ1-2, with D possibly TRBD1 on 5 matching bases. The V end lost 6 bases, the J end lost 5 bases, and 19 bases lay between the germline ends. This CDR3 is 15 amino acids long.

A word on this clonotype: The junction differs from germline at one of its ends, possibly a read error. In DNA form, the CDR3 reads TGTGCCAGTAGGGCGGGACAGCCTTATAATTCATCCCTCCACTTT. Translating gives CASRAGQPYNSSLHF. J is TRBJ1-6 and V is TRBV19; 7 bases align to TRBD1. Germline V gene lookup returns CDR1 LNHDA and CDR2 SQIVND (reference sequence). CDR3 length: 15 amino acids. Based on the CDR3 plus reference TRBV19 and TRBJ1-6, the full variable domain is DGGITQSPKYLFRKEGQNVTLSCEQNLNHDAMYWYRQDPGQGLRLIYYSQIVNDFQKGDIAEGYSVSREKKESFPLTVTSAQKNPTAFYLCASRAGQPYNSSLHFGNGTRLTVT.

There are many counts of this clonotype. The chain uses TRBV1 and TRBJ2-3; the table calls TRBD1, which could not be checked here. TRBV1 is classified as a pseudogene. The CDR3 runs 15 residues. CDR3 DNA sequence: TGCACCAGCAGCCTTAGGCGGGGCCGCACAGATACGCAGTATTTT. Residues: CTSSLRRGRTDTQYF.

In the case of this clonotype: The final CDR3 position lacks the conserved phenylalanine or tryptophan, pointing to a likely read error. The chain is built from TRBV6-5 and TRBJ2-1, with 9 bases matching TRBD2. Germline V CDR1 and CDR2: MNHEY, SVGAGI. This CDR3 region has 17 residues. CDR3 residues: CVSSYGYSGSAYNEQFL. CDR3 in DNA: TGTGTCAGCAGTTACGGGTATAGCGGGAGTGCCTACAATGAGCAGTTCTTA.

This clonotype was seen at least ten times. The J gene is TRBJ1-1, the V gene TRBV7-9; no definite D call. Germline values: CDR1 SEHNR, CDR2 FQNEAQ (reference sequence). The V end lost 5 bases, the J end lost 10 bases, and 17 bases lay between the germline ends. The CDR3 spans 13 residues. CDR3 residues: CASSQIGAQAAFF. The CDR3 DNA sequence: TGTGCCAGCAGCCAAATAGGAGCTCAAGCAGCTTTCTTT.

In the case of this clonotype: One end of the junction does not line up with germline, which may come from a read error. This chain uses TRBV4-2 with TRBJ1-2, with D unresolved. In germline, CDR1 is LGHNA, CDR2 YNFKEQ. There are 14 residues in the CDR3. CDR3 bases: TGTGCCGGCAGCCAAGAAAACGGGTGGGATGGCTACACTTTC. Translated: CAGSQENGWDGYTF.

J is TRBJ2-1 and V is TRBV19; D possibly corresponds to TRBD2 (6 bases). V shed 5 bases and J shed 4 bases, with 18 bases lying between them. The CDR3 spans 16 residues. Per the germline V gene, CDR1 is LNHDA and CDR2 is SQIVND (reference sequence). The CDR3 region has the DNA TGTGCCAGTAGTTCCCCTCTAGCGCCGTATTACAATGAGCAGTTCTTC. This codes for CASSSPLAPYYNEQFF.

This clonotype came up many times. V and J are TRBV29-1 and TRBJ1-2; D is perhaps TRBD1 (6 bases). CDR1 SQVTM and CDR2 ANQGSEA come from the germline V gene. V was cut by 5 bases and J by 8 bases, with 12 bases left in between. The CDR3 has 11 amino acids. The CDR3 loop is CSVTKGDGYTF. DNA of the CDR3: TGCAGCGTTACGAAGGGGGACGGCTACACCTTC.

As for this clonotype: Sequence at one end of the junction differs from germline and may be a read error. CDR3 loop: CVSSLDRGDEQFF. CDR3 DNA: TGTGTCAGCAGCTTGGACAGGGGCGATGAGCAATTCTTC. V is TRBV11-2 and J is TRBJ2-1; 9 nucleotides align to TRBD1. The CDR3 runs 13 residues. Germline V gene sequence: CDR1 SGHAT, CDR2 FQNNGV.

Concerning this clonotype itself: A read error may be the cause here, since a much bigger clone is one base away. This chain connects TRBV14 to TRBJ2-1, with 7 bases aligning to TRBD2. Germline V CDR1 and CDR2: SGHDN, FVKESK. Unmatched junction bases numbered 12, after V lost 4 bases and J lost 6 bases. The CDR3 covers 16 residues. CDR3 sequence: CASSPLSGKALNEQFF. In DNA, the CDR3 is TGTGCCAGCAGCCCGCTAAGCGGGAAGGCCCTCAATGAGCAGTTCTTC.